The T cell receptor (beta chain) described here comes from a study of beta chain features in type 1 diabetes. General study points: A greater similarity of naive, central memory and Treg TCRB repertoires was seen among patients than among healthy donors. For Type 1 diabetes patients, all four CD4+ subsets carried TCRB CDR3s that were moderately but significantly shorter. Among type 1 diabetes patients, VDJ junctions had fewer insertions and more deletions.

Expressed TCRB transcripts were sequenced because the isolated RNA had all been reverse transcribed beforehand. Sequencing was performed with immunoSEQ multiplex PCR; in TCRdb, only in-frame clones are kept and a portion is missing. The repertoire has more than 250,000 clones, about a fifth of them found once; the top ten carry about 0.027%. There are a few counts of this clone. What it recognizes is unknown. The V and J ends lost 5 bases and 1 base respectively, with 9 bases between them. Germline V gene data show CDR1 as SGHTA and CDR2 as FQGNSA. The CDR3 covers 14 residues. Each sorted fraction was over 95% pure.

This rearrangement joins TRBV7-2 to TRBJ2-1; D is perhaps TRBD2 (6 bases). What was sequenced was naive CD4+ T cells from blood. This receptor was taken from a woman aged 35 to 49 with type 1 diabetes. The CDR3 sequence is CASSTGTSYNEQFF. CDR3 in DNA: TGTGCCAGCAGCACCGGGACTTCCTACAATGAGCAGTTCTTC.